This T cell receptor beta chain was profiled in a study of identical twins. The V gene lost 8 bases and the J gene lost 3 bases, with 10 bases spanning the gap. CDR1 MNHNS and CDR2 SASEGT come from the germline V gene. CDR3 length: 13 amino acids. This clonotype was observed a handful of times. MiXCR, applied by TCRdb to the 5' RACE reads, yields one record per CDR3 protein. This repertoire shows 690,000 or so distinct CDR3 sequences, more than 6.5% found once; its top ten account for about 0.98%. The data also belong to a second study, concerning yellow fever vaccine responses in identical twins.

The sequencing input was PBMCs. The clonotype was recovered from a woman aged 18-29 years in good health. The chain recombines TRBV6-1 with TRBJ2-2, with D possibly being TRBD2 (6 bases). The CDR3 DNA reads TGTGCCAGCCTCGGGGGAGACACCGGGGAGCTGTTTTTT. This sequence encodes CASLGGDTGELFF.